This TCR beta chain was identified during a study of T cell responses to AZD1222 COVID-19 vaccine. The assay was immunoSEQ multiplex PCR, and TCRdb's table has in-frame clones only and misses some. Found here are about 120,000 clones, around nine tenths of them singletons; the top ten hold roughly 1.6%. Remarks on this clone: Antigen: not known.

Notes on the study in general: Reports indicate that nearly half of spike-specific TCRs are directed at unmutated variant regions. Repertoires were obtained only post-peak T cell response. Donors skewed white British and female; clonal diversity was possibly underestimated. Spike was spanned by vaccine-associated CD4 TCRs, which were dominant at 160-218 and 743-854.

The receptor was isolated from an adult who received the AZD1222 COVID-19 vaccine. The source material was peripheral blood, sampled 28 days after the second AZD1222 dose.

CDR3 region: CAISESTAVKIRTDTQYF. DNA of the CDR3: TGTGCCATCAGTGAGTCGACGGCAGTTAAAATACGCACAGATACGCAGTATTTT. V gene TRBV10-3 combines with J gene TRBJ2-3; D gene unclear. Germline CDR1 and CDR2: ENHRY and SYGVKD. Trimming took off 0 bases at V and 1 base at J, with 17 bases between the two ends. This CDR3 comprises 18 residues.